The entry below describes one TCR beta chain. This clonotype appeared a few times. Its antigen is currently not known. Nothing much larger sits one base from this clone, and base qualities are not available. The memory CD4+ T cell population was isolated based on a CD4+CD45RO+CD25- phenotype. Tregs, naive and memory CD4+ T cells from tumor, blood and ipsilateral draining lymph nodes of about five breast cancer patients underwent full-length TCR alpha and beta sequencing. Tumor tissue and lymph nodes from ipsilateral axillary dissection were perfused with PBS, minced and digested with collagenase I and hyaluronidase. Sorted cell populations were confirmed by FACS to exceed 90% purity. The V end loses 2 bases and the J end loses 11 bases, and a stretch of 13 bases separates them. From the cysteine up to the phenylalanine, the CDR3 has a length of 13 residues. Just CDR3 DNA is preserved here, 39 bases in frame from base 1. CDR1 is given as SGHTA and CDR2 as FQGNSA, both from the germline V gene.

This sample is part of a study (dated by TCRdb to between 2015 and 2016). Notes on the research overall: The study examined whether tumor-infiltrating Tregs in breast cancer are drawn from blood Tregs or arise in situ by conversion from other CD4+ T cell subsets.

Full-length TCR variable regions were amplified by 5' RACE PCR with constant-region reverse primers, and semi-nested PCR with Nested Universal Primer A was subsequently performed. The ReliaPrep RNA Cell Miniprep System was used to extract total RNA, which was then reverse transcribed into 5'RACE-ready cDNA with the SMARTer RACE 5'/3' Kit. Multiplex adaptors were used to barcode the full-length TCR alpha and beta libraries, which were then sequenced on an Illumina MiSeq. The source study handled its data this way. For each of nine subset-tissue groups, sequencing data from the five patients were pooled, and the groups were compared by unsupervised clustering of TCR gene usage. The Morisita-Horn index was used to calculate repertoire similarity, with shared sequences weighted according to their contribution to each repertoire. The public reads were quality trimmed at Q25 with fastp and then assembled into clones with MiXCR by TCRdb, keeping productive beta chains. When rows share a CDR3 protein, they turn into one entry using the most common DNA and genes. The V and J calls and clone size are TCRdb's, not the authors'. A total of 55,000 to 70,000 distinct CDR3 sequences appear in this sample, roughly 28% of them only once. The ten most abundant clones make up less than 3.5% of the sample.

General findings and caveats noted by the study authors: Tumor memory CD4+ T cell TCR gene usage was found to cluster with blood and lymph node memory CD4+ cells and with lymph node naive CD4+ cells. Validation in the larger cohort was restricted to a single TCR beta V-J rearrangement rather than whole repertoires. The TCR alpha and beta sequences of tumor-infiltrating Tregs showed the greatest overlap with tumor naive CD4+ T cells, followed by blood naive CD4+ T cells.

Sequences were obtained from tumor-infiltrating memory CD4+ T cells sorted from the breast tumor. The label giving this sample's cell subset or site can be read as: memory CD4+ T cells, CD4+CD45RO+CD25-. The chain uses TRBV7-2 and TRBJ1-5; the D gene lacks a confident call. The sequence was collected from a female donor with breast cancer. DNA sequence: TGTGCCAGCAGCTTAAACCCGGAGACGGCCCAGCATTTT. It is translated as CASSLNPETAQHF.